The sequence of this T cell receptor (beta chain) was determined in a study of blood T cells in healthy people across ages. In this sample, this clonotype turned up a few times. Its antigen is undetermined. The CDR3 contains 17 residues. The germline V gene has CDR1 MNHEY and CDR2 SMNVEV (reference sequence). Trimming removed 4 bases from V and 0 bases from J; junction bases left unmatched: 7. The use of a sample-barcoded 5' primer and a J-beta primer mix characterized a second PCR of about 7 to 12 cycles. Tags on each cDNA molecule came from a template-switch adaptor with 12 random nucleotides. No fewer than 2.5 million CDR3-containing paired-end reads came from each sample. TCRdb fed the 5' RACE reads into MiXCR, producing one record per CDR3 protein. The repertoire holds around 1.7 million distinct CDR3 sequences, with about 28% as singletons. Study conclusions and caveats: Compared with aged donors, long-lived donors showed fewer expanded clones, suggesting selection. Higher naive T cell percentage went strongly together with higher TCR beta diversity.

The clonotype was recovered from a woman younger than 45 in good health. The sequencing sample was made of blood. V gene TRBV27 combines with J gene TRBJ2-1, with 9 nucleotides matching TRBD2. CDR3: CASSYWRGGSSYNEQFF. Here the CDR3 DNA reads TGTGCCAGCAGTTATTGGCGGGGGGGCAGCTCCTACAATGAGCAGTTCTTC.